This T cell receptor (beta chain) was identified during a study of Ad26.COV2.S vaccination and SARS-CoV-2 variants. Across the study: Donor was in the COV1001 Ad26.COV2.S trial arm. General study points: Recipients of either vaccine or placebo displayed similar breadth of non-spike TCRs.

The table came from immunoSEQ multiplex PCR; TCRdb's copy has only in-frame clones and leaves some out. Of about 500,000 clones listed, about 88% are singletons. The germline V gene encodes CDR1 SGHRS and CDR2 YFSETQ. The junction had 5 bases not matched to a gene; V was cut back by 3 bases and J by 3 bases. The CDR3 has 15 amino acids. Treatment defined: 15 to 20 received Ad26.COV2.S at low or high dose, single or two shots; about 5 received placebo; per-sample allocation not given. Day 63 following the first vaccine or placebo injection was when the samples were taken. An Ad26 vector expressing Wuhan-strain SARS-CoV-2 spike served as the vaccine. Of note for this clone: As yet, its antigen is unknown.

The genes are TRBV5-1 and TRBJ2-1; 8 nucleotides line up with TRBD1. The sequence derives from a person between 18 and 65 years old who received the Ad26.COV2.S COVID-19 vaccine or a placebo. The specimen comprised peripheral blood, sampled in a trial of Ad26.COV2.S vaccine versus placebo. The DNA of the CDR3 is TGCGCCAGCAGCTCGGAGGGACAGGACTACAATGAGCAGTTCTTC. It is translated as CASSSEGQDYNEQFF.